These 21 T cell receptor beta chains were all obtained from the same sample, sequenced in a study of blood T cell repertoires in COVID-19. Assay used: immunoSEQ multiplex PCR; TCRdb lists only in-frame clones, some missing. The sample has 300,000 to 350,000 clones; around 90% are singletons. Material for sequencing was PBMCs or T cells enriched from blood (not recorded which). Receptors were obtained from a woman aged 18-29 years who had recovered from COVID-19.

The chain employs TRBV28 and TRBJ1-3; maybe TRBD1 (6 bases). The CDR3 is 15 residues long. V was cut by 3 bases and J by 4 bases, with 13 bases left in between. Germline CDR1 MDHEN, CDR2 SYDVKM. The CDR3 nucleotides are TGTGCCAGCAGTTTGGGGGCTAGGGTCGGAAACACCATATATTTT. Its translation: CASSLGARVGNTIYF.

This chain links TRBV14 with TRBJ2-2, with 7 bases aligning to TRBD1. Germline CDR1 and CDR2: SGHDN and FVKESK. V lost 1 base, J lost 4 bases, and 6 bases stayed unmatched. The CDR3 sequence is 16 residues long. Written as DNA, the CDR3 is TGTGCCAGCAGCCAAGGCGAGACAGGGTTCACCGGGGAGCTGTTTTTT. This sequence encodes CASSQGETGFTGELFF.

The chain joins TRBV28 to TRBJ2-6, with TRBD1 matching over 8 bases. J was trimmed by 0 bases and V by 4 bases; bases with no gene match: 8. Germline CDR1 and CDR2: MDHEN and SYDVKM. The CDR3 has 18 amino acids. In DNA, the CDR3 is TGTGCCAGCAGTTATCCGGGACAGGAGTTCTCTGGGGCCAACGTCCTGACTTTC. Encoded protein: CASSYPGQEFSGANVLTF.

This clone occurred many times. The chain recombines TRBV3-1 (or the pseudogene TRBV3-2) with TRBJ2-1, with D perhaps matching TRBD2 (5 bases). Trimming took 5 bases from V and 4 from J, leaving 6 bases between them. Germline values: CDR1 LGHDT, CDR2 YNNKEL (reference sequence). CDR3 length: 12 amino acids. For the CDR3, the DNA is TGTGCCAGCAGCTCGGGGTACAATGAGCAGTTCTTC. It is translated as CASSSGYNEQFF.

This CDR3 is CATSRDRGGTEYTEAFF. Written as DNA, the CDR3 is TGTGCCACCAGCAGAGATCGCGGGGGGACAGAATACACTGAAGCTTTCTTT. V and J are TRBV15 and TRBJ1-1; 7 nucleotides line up with TRBD1. V lost 0 bases and J lost 3; bases outside the gene matches: 10. The CDR3 extends over 17 amino acids. CDR1 is LNHNV, CDR2 YYDKDF, per germline (reference sequence).

This clone was seen once. J is TRBJ2-7 and V is TRBV5-1, with a tentative D call TRBD2 (7 bases). The CDR3 spans 16 residues. Germline V gene data show CDR1 as SGHRS and CDR2 as YFSETQ. The V gene lost 4 bases and the J gene lost 3 bases, with 20 bases spanning the gap. CDR3 loop: CASSRGGGREVYEQYF. The CDR3 coding sequence is TGCGCCAGCAGCCGGGGCGGGGGCCGAGAAGTCTACGAGCAGTACTTC.

The chain recombines TRBV30 with TRBJ1-5; the match to TRBD1 covers 7 bases. CDR3 length equals 17 residues. Germline loops: CDR1 GTSNPN, CDR2 SVGIG (reference sequence). V dropped 2 bases and J dropped 3; count of bases not matched to a gene: 13. Written as DNA, the CDR3 is TGTGCCTGGAGTCGAACAGACGACAGGGCTATCAATCAGCCCCAGCATTTT. Its translation: CAWSRTDDRAINQPQHF.

The chain combines TRBV28 with TRBJ1-6; the D gene is possibly TRBD1 (6 bases). The CDR3 consists of 13 residues. The germline gives CDR1 MDHEN, CDR2 SYDVKM. V was clipped by 8 bases and J by 7 bases, with 12 bases between them. For the CDR3, the DNA is TGTGCCAGCGTAAACAGGGCGAATTCACCCCTCCACTTT. This codes for CASVNRANSPLHF.

The rearrangement uses TRBV24-1 and TRBJ1-1; D perhaps matches TRBD1 (6 bases). The V end was cut by 6 bases, the J end by 3 bases, with 16 bases between. The length of the CDR3 is 15 residues. Germline loops: CDR1 KGHDR, CDR2 SFDVKD. The CDR3 DNA is TGTGCCACCAGTCCCGCGGACAGCGTTGACACTGAAGCTTTCTTT. The encoded protein is CATSPADSVDTEAFF.

The chain couples TRBV28 to TRBJ2-1; 7 nucleotides align to TRBD2. Trimming took 3 bases from V and 0 from J; bases not matched to a gene: 5. The CDR3 is 16 residues long. Germline V CDR1 and CDR2: MDHEN, SYDVKM. CDR3 loop: CASSFLGGPSYNEQFF. CDR3 sequence (DNA): TGTGCCAGCAGTTTTTTGGGAGGGCCCTCCTACAATGAGCAGTTCTTC.

V gene TRBV21-1 combines with J gene TRBJ2-5; TRBD2 is taken as the D call from the table, unchecked against the DNA. TRBV21-1 is marked as a pseudogene. This CDR3 comprises 16 residues. The CDR3 is CASSKGWRVGGQTQYF. CDR3 nucleotide sequence: TGTGCCAGCAGCAAAGGGTGGAGGGTCGGAGGCCAGACCCAGTACTTC.

The chain employs TRBV10-3 and TRBJ2-7, with 12 bases fitting TRBD2. With V trimmed by 6 bases and J by 5 bases, 5 bases remained unmatched. The CDR3 is 14 amino acids. The germline CDR1 and CDR2 sequences are ENHRY and SYGVKD. CDR3 nucleotides: TGTGCCATCAGCTCGACTAGCGGGAGCGACGAGCAGTACTTC. It encodes CAISSTSGSDEQYF.

V usage is TRBV19 and J usage is TRBJ2-3; a possible D gene is TRBD2 (6 bases). Germline V lookup: CDR1 LNHDA, CDR2 SQIVND (reference sequence). This CDR3 has 15 amino acids. V was shortened by 5 bases and J by 4 bases, with 16 bases between the two germline ends. The CDR3 here is CASSPRGGISDTQYF. In DNA form, the CDR3 reads TGTGCCAGTAGTCCTCGGGGCGGGATATCAGATACGCAGTATTTT.

CDR3 protein: CASSWSGFDGYTF. DNA of the CDR3: TGTGCCAGCAGTTGGTCAGGGTTCGATGGCTACACCTTC. The V and J genes are TRBV12-3 or TRBV12-4 and TRBJ1-2, with D possibly matching TRBD1 (5 bases). CDR3 size: 13 residues. V lost 4 bases and J lost 6, with 12 bases in between.

This sequence joins TRBV10-3 and TRBJ1-5; 10 bases agree with TRBD1. With V trimmed by 11 bases and J by 5 bases, 9 bases remained unmatched. The germline V gene encodes CDR1 ENHRY and CDR2 SYGVKD. The CDR3 sequence is 14 residues long. The CDR3 nucleotides are TGTGCCTCATCGGGACAGGGGATCGATCAGCCCCAGCATTTT. Translating it yields CASSGQGIDQPQHF.

V usage is TRBV6-5 and J usage is TRBJ1-3; D is undetermined. Germline lookup yields CDR1 MNHEY and CDR2 SVGAGI. The CDR3 contains 14 residues. Trimming took off 0 bases at V and 4 bases at J, with 7 bases between the two ends. CDR3 in amino acids: CASSYSSPGNTIYF. Written as DNA, the CDR3 is TGTGCCAGCAGTTACTCGAGTCCAGGAAACACCATATATTTT.

This chain joins TRBV20-1 and TRBJ1-1, with D possibly being TRBD1 (5 bases). Germline values: CDR1 DFQATT, CDR2 SNEGSKA (reference sequence). Between the trimmed V and J ends, which lost 5 bases and 4 bases, there was a span of 8 bases. CDR3 size: 11 residues. This CDR3 is CSASRATEAFF. DNA for the CDR3: TGCAGTGCTTCCAGGGCCACTGAAGCTTTCTTT.

The chain carries TRBV11-3 and TRBJ1-1, with D unclear. The germline V and J ends were trimmed by 3 bases and 5 bases, with 10 bases remaining between them. Per germline, CDR1 SGHNT and CDR2 YENEEA. CDR3 size: 13 residues. The CDR3 nucleotides are TGTGCCAGCAGCTTCACCTTTAGTACTGAAGCTTTCTTT. This codes for CASSFTFSTEAFF.

The chain joins TRBV10-3 to TRBJ2-6; the match to TRBD2 covers 11 bases. After removal of 8 bases from V and 0 bases from J, the junction contained 3 bases not matched to a gene. Looked up from germline, CDR1 is ENHRY and CDR2 is SYGVKD. The CDR3 loop spans 16 amino acids. Written as DNA, the CDR3 is TGTGCCATCGGGACTAGCGGCTACTCTGGGGCCAACGTCCTGACTTTC. It specifies CAIGTSGYSGANVLTF.

As for this clone: Other DNA sequences in this sample translate to the same CDR3. J is TRBJ1-1 and V is TRBV7-2; D unclear. V lost 0 bases and J 1 base, leaving 3 bases between the germline ends. Germline CDR1 reads SGHTA; CDR2 reads FQGNSA. The CDR3 sequence is 13 residues long. DNA for the CDR3: TGTGCCAGCAGCTTAGCACAGAACACTGAAGCTTTCTTT. It is translated as CASSLAQNTEAFF.

The V and J genes are TRBV11-2 and TRBJ1-4; 7 bases map to TRBD1. Germline CDR1 reads SGHAT; CDR2 reads FQNNGV. J lost 4 bases, V lost 5 bases, and 10 bases had no gene match. This CDR3 is 16 amino acids long. The CDR3 DNA reads TGTGCCAGCAGCAAAACGACCGGGACAGTTAATGAAAAACTGTTTTTT. Its protein product is CASSKTTGTVNEKLFF.